This T cell receptor beta chain was identified during a study of T-cell memory formation after mild COVID-19. This clonotype was seen only a few times. The CDR3 contains 13 residues. Germline-derived CDR1 and CDR2 are MNHEY and SMNVEV (reference sequence). The J segment lost 7 bases and the V segment lost 3 bases, leaving 5 bases of the junction unmatched. MiXCR was run by TCRdb on the 5' RACE reads, yielding one entry per CDR3 protein. This sample carries under 650,000 distinct CDR3 sequences, over 15% of them seen once, and the ten largest clones take 12%. The chain has TRBV27 and TRBJ1-2, with 7 bases identical to TRBD1. This receptor was obtained from an adult woman who had mild COVID-19 (a few samples of this study predate the infection). Cell type and time point are not known. Sequenced input: PBMCs or a T cell subset sorted from them (not recorded which). CDR3 bases: TGTGCCAGCAGTTTCCGGGACAGCCGTGGCTACACCTTC. Translated: CASSFRDSRGYTF.